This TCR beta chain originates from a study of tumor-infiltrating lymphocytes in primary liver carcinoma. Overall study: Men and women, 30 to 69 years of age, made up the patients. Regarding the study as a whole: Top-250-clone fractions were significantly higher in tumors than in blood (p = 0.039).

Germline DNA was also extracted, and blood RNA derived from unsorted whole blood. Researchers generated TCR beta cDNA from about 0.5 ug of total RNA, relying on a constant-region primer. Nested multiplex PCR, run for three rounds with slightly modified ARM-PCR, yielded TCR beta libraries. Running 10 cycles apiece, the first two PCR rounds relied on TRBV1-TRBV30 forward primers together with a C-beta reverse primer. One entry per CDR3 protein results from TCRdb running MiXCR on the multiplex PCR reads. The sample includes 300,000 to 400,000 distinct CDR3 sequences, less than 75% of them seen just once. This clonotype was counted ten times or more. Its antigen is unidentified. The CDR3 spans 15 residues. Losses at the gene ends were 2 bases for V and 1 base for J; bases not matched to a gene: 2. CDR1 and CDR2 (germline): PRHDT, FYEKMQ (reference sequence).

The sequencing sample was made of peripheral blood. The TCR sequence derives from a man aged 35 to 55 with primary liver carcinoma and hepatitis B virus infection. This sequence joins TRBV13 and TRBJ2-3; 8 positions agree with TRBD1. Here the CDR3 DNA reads TGTGCCAGCAGCTTACCGGGACAGGGCACAGATACGCAGTATTTT. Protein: CASSLPGQGTDTQYF.